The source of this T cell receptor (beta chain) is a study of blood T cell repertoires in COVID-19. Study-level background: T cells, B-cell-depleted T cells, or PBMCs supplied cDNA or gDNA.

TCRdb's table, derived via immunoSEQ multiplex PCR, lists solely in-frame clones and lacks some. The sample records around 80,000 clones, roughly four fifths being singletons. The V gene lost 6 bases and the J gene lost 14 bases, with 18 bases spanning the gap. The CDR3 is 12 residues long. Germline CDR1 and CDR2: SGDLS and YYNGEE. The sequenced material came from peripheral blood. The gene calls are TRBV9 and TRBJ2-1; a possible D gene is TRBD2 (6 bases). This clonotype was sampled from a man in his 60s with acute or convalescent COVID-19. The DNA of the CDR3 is TGTGCCAGCACCTCCGGGACTCTTGGGAAGTTCTTC. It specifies CASTSGTLGKFF.